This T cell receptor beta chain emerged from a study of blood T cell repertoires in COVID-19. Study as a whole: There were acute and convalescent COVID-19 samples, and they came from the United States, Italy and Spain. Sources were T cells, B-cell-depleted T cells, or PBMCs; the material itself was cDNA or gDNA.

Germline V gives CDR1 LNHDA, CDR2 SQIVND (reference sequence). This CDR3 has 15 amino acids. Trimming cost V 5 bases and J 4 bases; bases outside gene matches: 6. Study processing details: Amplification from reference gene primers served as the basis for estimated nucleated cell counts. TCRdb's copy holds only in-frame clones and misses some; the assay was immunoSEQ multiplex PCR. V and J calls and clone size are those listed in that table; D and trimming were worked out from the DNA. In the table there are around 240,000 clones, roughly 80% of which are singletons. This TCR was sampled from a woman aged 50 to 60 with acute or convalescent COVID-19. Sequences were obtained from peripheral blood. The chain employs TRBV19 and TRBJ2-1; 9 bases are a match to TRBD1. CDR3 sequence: CASSLQGAEYNEQFF. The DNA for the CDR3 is TGTGCCAGTAGTTTACAGGGGGCTGAATACAATGAGCAGTTCTTC.